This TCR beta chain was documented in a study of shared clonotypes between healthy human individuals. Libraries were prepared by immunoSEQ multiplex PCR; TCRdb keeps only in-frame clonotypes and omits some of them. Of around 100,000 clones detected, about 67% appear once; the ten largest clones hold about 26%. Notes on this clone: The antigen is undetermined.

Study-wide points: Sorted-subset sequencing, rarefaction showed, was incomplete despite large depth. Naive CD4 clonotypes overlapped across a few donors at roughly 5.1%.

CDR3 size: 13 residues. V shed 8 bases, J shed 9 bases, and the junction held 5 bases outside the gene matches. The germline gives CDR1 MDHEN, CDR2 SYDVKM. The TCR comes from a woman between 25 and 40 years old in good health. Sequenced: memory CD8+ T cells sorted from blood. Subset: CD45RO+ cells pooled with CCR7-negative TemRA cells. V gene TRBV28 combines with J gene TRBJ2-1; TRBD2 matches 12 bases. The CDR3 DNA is TGTGCCAGCCGGCTAGCGGGAGGGATTGAGCAGTTCTTC. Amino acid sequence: CASRLAGGIEQFF. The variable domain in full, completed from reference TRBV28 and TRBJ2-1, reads DVKVTQSSRYLVKRTGEKVFLECVQDMDHENMFWYRQDPGLGLRLIYFSYDVKMKEKGDIPEGYSVSREKKERFSLILESASTNQTSMYLCASRLAGGIEQFFGPGTRLTVL.